The 26 T cell receptor beta chains below were found in one sample sequenced in a study of blood T cell repertoires in COVID-19. The repertoire was sequenced with immunoSEQ multiplex PCR; TCRdb's copy has only in-frame clones and lacks some. The data show 200,000 or so clones, 84% seen once. Sequenced input: PBMCs or T cells enriched from blood (not recorded which). The receptor source for this set is a man aged 55-75 years who had recovered from COVID-19.

The table lists this clone with a few counts. The chain links TRBV19 to TRBJ1-5; D remains ambiguous. V was clipped by 9 bases and J by 0 bases, with 12 bases between them. The CDR3 is 14 residues long. CDR1 is LNHDA and CDR2 is SQIVND in the germline V gene (reference sequence). CDR3 residues: CASTTQYSNQPQHF. CDR3 bases: TGTGCCAGCACGACACAGTATAGCAATCAGCCCCAGCATTTT.

The rearrangement joins TRBV27 to TRBJ1-6; D ambiguous. V was pared by 3 bases and J by 0 bases, with 6 bases between. The CDR3 extends over 15 amino acids. Germline V lookup: CDR1 MNHEY, CDR2 SMNVEV (reference sequence). The CDR3 nucleotides read TGTGCCAGCAGTTTCTGGAGCTCCTATAATTCACCCCTCCACTTT. It codes for CASSFWSSYNSPLHF.

V is TRBV19 and J is TRBJ2-7; possibly TRBD2 for D (6 bases). The germline gives CDR1 LNHDA, CDR2 SQIVND (reference sequence). V was shortened by 4 bases and J by 2 bases, with 9 bases between the two germline ends. This CDR3 comprises 13 residues. The CDR3 bases are TGTGCCAGTAGTAGGGACTGGACCTACGAGCAGTACTTC. It is translated as CASSRDWTYEQYF.

Only a few counts were recorded for this clone. The V gene is TRBV4-2, the J gene TRBJ2-2; no definite D call. The V and J ends lost 0 bases and 2 bases respectively, with 7 bases between them. In germline, CDR1 is LGHNA, CDR2 YNFKEQ. CDR3 length equals 15 residues. CDR3 residues: CASSQDQANTGELFF. Written as DNA, the CDR3 is TGTGCCAGCAGCCAAGATCAGGCAAACACCGGGGAGCTGTTTTTT.

The J gene is TRBJ1-1, the V gene TRBV5-1, with D possibly being TRBD1 (5 bases). The CDR3 is made up of 14 amino acids. Trimming left V 7 bases short and J 1 base short, with 14 bases between. Germline V gene data show CDR1 as SGHRS and CDR2 as YFSETQ. The CDR3 loop reads CASADRVGNTEAFF. CDR3 bases: TGCGCCAGCGCCGACAGAGTAGGGAACACTGAAGCTTTCTTT.

The sample holds a few counts of this clone. The V call is TRBV15, the J call TRBJ1-5, with TRBD1 matching 7 bases. Germline V lookup: CDR1 LNHNV, CDR2 YYDKDF (reference sequence). This CDR3 comprises 16 residues. The ends lost 0 bases at V and 0 bases at J; junction bases unmatched: 2. CDR3 coding DNA: TGTGCCACCAGCAGAGAGACAGGGCATAGCAATCAGCCCCAGCATTTT. This translates into CATSRETGHSNQPQHF. Combining the CDR3 with reference TRBV15 and TRBJ1-5 gives the whole variable domain DAMVIQNPRYQVTQFGKPVTLSCSQTLNHNVMYWYQQKSSQAPKLLFHYYDKDFNNEADTPDNFQSRRPNTSFCFLDIRSPGLGDTAMYLCATSRETGHSNQPQHFGDGTRLSIL.

Details on this clone: This specimen includes other DNA sequences encoding the same CDR3. The chain is built from TRBV5-1 and TRBJ1-4, with 8 bases fitting TRBD1. V lost 1 base, J lost 5 bases, and 4 bases stayed unmatched. The germline V gene has CDR1 SGHRS and CDR2 YFSETQ. This CDR3 region has 15 residues. CDR3 sequence reads: CASSLQGARNEKLFF. CDR3 coding DNA: TGCGCCAGCAGCTTGCAGGGGGCCAGAAATGAAAAACTGTTTTTT.

This chain connects TRBV19 to TRBJ1-5; D is possibly TRBD1 (6 bases). The CDR3 loop spans 15 amino acids. Trimming cost V 4 bases and J 1 base, with 11 bases left between them. Germline CDR1 is LNHDA and CDR2 is SQIVND (reference sequence). The CDR3 here is CASSTFGQSNQPQHF. DNA for the CDR3: TGTGCCAGTAGTACTTTTGGACAGAGCAATCAGCCCCAGCATTTT.

The rearrangement uses TRBV2 and TRBJ1-2, with 10 positions matching TRBD1. The junction had 5 bases not matched to a gene; V was cut back by 11 bases and J by 5 bases. The CDR3 has 12 amino acids. CDR1 and CDR2 (germline): SNHLY, FYNNEI. In DNA, the CDR3 is TGTGCCGGGACAGGGGATGGTTATGGCTACACCTTC. Encoded protein: CAGTGDGYGYTF.

This clone was recorded a few times. The CDR3 spells CASSPPETGGNPEQYF. The CDR3 coding sequence is TGTGCCAGCTCACCACCGGAGACAGGGGGAAATCCCGAGCAGTACTTC. The V and J genes are TRBV18 and TRBJ2-7; 9 nucleotides agree with TRBD1. CDR3 length: 16 amino acids. With 0 bases clipped from V and 6 bases from J, the junction kept 9 bases outside the gene matches. Germline CDR1 KGHSH, CDR2 LQKENI.

This CDR3 is CASSLDQGWETQYF. CDR3 DNA sequence: TGCGCCAGCAGCTTGGATCAGGGATGGGAGACCCAGTACTTC. This chain uses TRBV5-1 with TRBJ2-5, with D possibly being TRBD1 (5 bases). The CDR3 has 14 residues. The V end lost 0 bases, the J end lost 5 bases, and 11 bases lay between the germline ends. Germline CDR1 SGHRS, CDR2 YFSETQ.

The V gene is TRBV24-1, the J gene TRBJ2-7, with no clear D. The CDR3 covers 16 residues. V gave up 3 bases and J gave up 0 bases, with 14 bases separating them. Germline V CDR1 and CDR2: KGHDR, SFDVKD. This chain's CDR3 is CATSDKRQHNSYEQYF. For the CDR3, the DNA is TGTGCCACCAGTGATAAGAGGCAACACAACTCCTACGAGCAGTACTTC.

This clone was counted between two and nine times. The V gene is TRBV7-8, the J gene TRBJ1-2, with D possibly matching TRBD1 (5 bases). V was cut by 5 bases and J by 8 bases, with 15 bases left in between. Germline CDR1 and CDR2: SGHVS and FQNEAQ. The CDR3 contains 13 residues. The chain's CDR3 is CASSAAEGSGYTF. In DNA, the CDR3 is TGTGCCAGCAGCGCGGCGGAGGGGAGCGGCTACACCTTC.

This clone has more than one count but fewer than ten. The CDR3 spells CASSAGTRTYEQYF. CDR3 nucleotide sequence: TGTGCCAGCAGCGCCGGGACACGAACCTACGAGCAGTACTTC. This sequence joins TRBV7-2 and TRBJ2-7, with D possibly TRBD1 on 6 matching bases. Trimming took 5 bases from V and 2 from J, leaving 13 bases between them. The germline gives CDR1 SGHTA, CDR2 FQGNSA. This CDR3 is built from 14 residues.

The gene calls are TRBV7-9 and TRBJ1-2, with no clear D. The CDR3 has 15 residues. V was trimmed by 1 base and J by 4 bases, leaving 13 bases between them. The germline CDR1 and CDR2 sequences are SEHNR and FQNEAQ (reference sequence). This CDR3 is CASSLEGGLGYGYTF. CDR3 DNA sequence: TGTGCCAGCAGCTTAGAGGGAGGATTGGGCTATGGCTACACCTTC.

V gene TRBV3-1 (or the pseudogene TRBV3-2) combines with J gene TRBJ1-3; 7 bases line up with TRBD1. Germline values: CDR1 LGHDT, CDR2 YNNKEL (reference sequence). V shed 3 bases and J 2 bases; nucleotides not matched to a gene: 4. The length of the CDR3 is 15 residues. CDR3 nucleotide sequence: TGTGCCAGCAGCCAGACAGGGATAGCTGGAAACACCATATATTTT. It codes for CASSQTGIAGNTIYF.

This clone was found once. The gene calls are TRBV20-1 and TRBJ1-2; no clear D gene. Germline assignment: CDR1 DFQATT and CDR2 SNEGSKA (reference sequence). V lost 2 bases and J lost 9, with 10 bases in between. The CDR3 contains 11 residues. The CDR3 protein is CSARSGESYTF. In DNA form, the CDR3 reads TGCAGTGCTAGATCCGGGGAGAGCTACACCTTC.

V gene TRBV30 combines with J gene TRBJ1-6, with 8 nucleotides matching TRBD1. Germline lookup yields CDR1 GTSNPN and CDR2 SVGIG (reference sequence). This CDR3 comprises 13 residues. The V gene end was trimmed by 0 bases and the J gene end by 8 bases; junction bases not matched to a gene: 0. CDR3 nucleotide sequence: TGTGCCTGGAGTGTACAGGGGGATTCACCCCTCCACTTT. Encoded protein: CAWSVQGDSPLHF.

Comments on this clone: At one end, the junction sequence differs from germline, possibly due to a read error. This sequence joins TRBV7-7 and TRBJ2-5; 8 nucleotides match TRBD2. Germline assignment: CDR1 SSHAT and CDR2 FNYEAQ (reference sequence). The CDR3 length is 17 residues. The chain's CDR3 is CASSSGATGGPRETQYF. The CDR3 DNA reads TGTGCTAGCAGTTCCGGGGCTACGGGGGGGCCTAGAGAGACCCAGTACTTC.

Here the CDR3 reads CASSLTPDSDIGYTF. DNA of the CDR3: TGCGCCAGCAGCTTAACCCCCGACAGCGACATTGGCTACACCTTC. The chain uses TRBV5-1 and TRBJ1-2, with D possibly being TRBD1 (5 bases). Germline V CDR1 and CDR2: SGHRS, YFSETQ. The V end lost 2 bases, the J end lost 7 bases, and 18 bases lay between the germline ends. CDR3 length: 15 amino acids.

The rearrangement uses TRBV6-4 and TRBJ1-2, with D maybe TRBD1 (6 bases). The germline CDR1 and CDR2 sequences are MRHNA and SNTAGT. V gave up 3 bases and J gave up 4 bases, with 15 bases separating them. The CDR3 is made up of 15 amino acids. The CDR3 bases are TGTGCCAGCAGTGAGATAGCAGGGGAGGGCTATGGCTACACCTTC. It translates to CASSEIAGEGYGYTF.

This chain uses TRBV6-5 with TRBJ2-1; tentative D call: TRBD2 (7 bases). The V end was cut by 8 bases, the J end by 5 bases, with 13 bases between. The length of the CDR3 is 13 residues. Germline loops: CDR1 MNHEY, CDR2 SVGAGI. The DNA for the CDR3 is TGTGCCAGCGGCGCGGGGGCGGACAATGAGCAGTTCTTC. Protein: CASGAGADNEQFF.

The chain uses TRBV6-2 or TRBV6-3 and TRBJ2-2, with 9 bases aligning to TRBD2. CDR3 length equals 15 residues. CDR1 is MNHEY and CDR2 is SVGEGT in the germline V gene. Trimming at V came to 6 bases and at J to 3 bases, leaving 5 bases not matched to a gene. Written as DNA, the CDR3 is TGTGCCAGCAGCCTACTAGCGGGCGACACCGGGGAGCTGTTTTTT. It specifies CASSLLAGDTGELFF.

This clone was picked up a small number of times. The chain employs TRBV24-1 and TRBJ1-5, with D maybe TRBD1 (6 bases). The CDR3 sequence is 15 residues long. Trimming took 7 bases from V and 4 from J, leaving 16 bases between them. The V gene's germline CDR1 is KGHDR and CDR2 SFDVKD. The CDR3 coding sequence is TGTGCCACCAGGTTAAGACAGGTAGGGAATCAGCCCCAGCATTTT. Translation: CATRLRQVGNQPQHF.

Points on this clone: Other DNA variants within this sample encode the same CDR3. This rearrangement joins TRBV6-5 to TRBJ1-1; D is perhaps TRBD1 (6 bases). Trimming removed 0 bases from V and 1 base from J, with 6 bases in between. The CDR3 spans 14 residues. CDR1 MNHEY and CDR2 SVGAGI come from the germline V gene. CDR3 DNA: TGTGCCAGCAGTTACTCCAGGGGGAACACTGAAGCTTTCTTT. Amino acids: CASSYSRGNTEAFF.

The gene calls are TRBV5-1 and TRBJ1-3; D unclear. Trimming left V 0 bases short and J 3 bases short, with 4 bases between. Per germline, CDR1 SGHRS and CDR2 YFSETQ. The CDR3 runs 13 residues. CDR3 DNA sequence: TGCGCCAGCAGCTTGGACAGTGGAAACACCATATATTTT. This translates into CASSLDSGNTIYF.